What follows is one TCR beta chain and its context. Its cognate antigen is unknown. This sample was included in a study of T-cell reconstitution after alpha-beta-depleted transplantation in children. Overall study results and limits: Some patients' high day-60 TCRbeta diversity was attributed to recipient cells surviving conditioning.

A TCRbeta library incorporating unique molecular identifiers was prepared. TCRdb re-called the PCR reads with MiXCR, one entry per CDR3 protein. Here the sample spans tens of thousands of distinct CDR3 sequences, less than 20% being singletons. The germline V gene encodes CDR1 KGHSH and CDR2 LQKENI. The CDR3 spans 16 residues. Trimming at V came to 0 bases and at J to 7 bases, leaving 4 bases not matched to a gene. This chain joins TRBV18 and TRBJ2-3, with 13 bases that match TRBD2. The sequence derives from a male patient between 2 and 15 years old who had a stem cell transplant for acute lymphoblastic leukemia, so the T cells may come from the graft donor. This material consisted of PBMCs, mostly from graft donor cells, taken 180 days after TCRalphabeta/CD19-depleted stem cell transplant. CDR3 nucleotide sequence: TGTGCCAGCTCACCACCGGGACTAGCGGGGATGAATACGCAGTATTTT. Translation: CASSPPGLAGMNTQYF.